This T cell receptor beta chain was recovered during a study of OX40 agonist ivuxolimab in advanced cancers. Study-level background: A partial response was reached by three patients: one with hepatocellular carcinoma and two with cutaneous melanoma.

This clone was seen only once. V lost 2 bases, J lost 3 bases, and 23 bases lay in between. The CDR3 covers 18 residues. Germline V gene sequence: CDR1 SEHNR, CDR2 FQNEAQ (reference sequence). Repertoires were generated with immunoSEQ multiplex PCR, while TCRdb's copy carries only in-frame clones and drops some. The repertoire consists of 90,000 to 100,000 clones, with about four fifths occurring once and the leading ten covering over 1.3%. The receptor comes from an adult with an advanced solid tumor such as melanoma, head and neck, liver or kidney cancer. This material consisted of CD4+ or CD8+ T cells sorted from blood, taken in a trial of the OX40 agonist ivuxolimab. The rearrangement links TRBV7-9 to TRBJ2-7; D possibly corresponds to TRBD1 (6 bases). CDR3 bases: TGTGCCAGCAGCTTACTGGGGGCCGGGCCTCCAGGGTTCTACGAGCAGTACTTC. Translating it yields CASSLLGAGPPGFYEQYF.